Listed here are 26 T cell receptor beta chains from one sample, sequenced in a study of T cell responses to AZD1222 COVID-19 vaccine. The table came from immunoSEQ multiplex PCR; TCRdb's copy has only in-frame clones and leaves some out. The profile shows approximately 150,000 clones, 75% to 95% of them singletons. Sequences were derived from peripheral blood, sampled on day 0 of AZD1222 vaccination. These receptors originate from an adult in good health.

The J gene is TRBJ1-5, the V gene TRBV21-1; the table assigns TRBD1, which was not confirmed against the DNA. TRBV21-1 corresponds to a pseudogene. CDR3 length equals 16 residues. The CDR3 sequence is CASNGRIGGGNQPQHF. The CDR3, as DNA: TGTGCCAGCAACGGAAGGATAGGGGGCGGCAATCAGCCCCAGCATTTT.

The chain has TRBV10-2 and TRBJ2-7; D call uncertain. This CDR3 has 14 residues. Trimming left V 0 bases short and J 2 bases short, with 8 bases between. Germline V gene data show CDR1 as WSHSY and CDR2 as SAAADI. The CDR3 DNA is TGCGCCAGCAGTGAGTCGGTCAGCCCCTACGAGCAGTACTTC. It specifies CASSESVSPYEQYF.

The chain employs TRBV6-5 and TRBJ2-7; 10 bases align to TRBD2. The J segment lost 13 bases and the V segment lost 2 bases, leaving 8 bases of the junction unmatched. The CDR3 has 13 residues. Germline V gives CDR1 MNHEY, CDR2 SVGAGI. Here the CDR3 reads CASSYTFLAGVYF. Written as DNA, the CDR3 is TGTGCCAGCAGTTACACTTTCCTAGCGGGAGTCTACTTC.

CDR3 sequence: CASSPREAVGTEAFF. DNA for the CDR3: TGTGCCAGCTCACCAAGAGAGGCGGTGGGCACTGAAGCTTTCTTT. The chain combines TRBV18 with TRBJ1-1; D is ambiguous. The V gene's germline CDR1 is KGHSH and CDR2 LQKENI. This CDR3 has 15 amino acids. The V end lost 2 bases, the J end lost 4 bases, and 14 bases lay between the germline ends.

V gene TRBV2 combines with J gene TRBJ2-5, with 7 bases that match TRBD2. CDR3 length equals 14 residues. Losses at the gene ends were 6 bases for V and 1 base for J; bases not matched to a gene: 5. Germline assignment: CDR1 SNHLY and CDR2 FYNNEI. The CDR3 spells CASRRLAVQETQYF. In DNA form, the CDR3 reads TGTGCCAGCAGAAGACTAGCCGTCCAAGAGACCCAGTACTTC.

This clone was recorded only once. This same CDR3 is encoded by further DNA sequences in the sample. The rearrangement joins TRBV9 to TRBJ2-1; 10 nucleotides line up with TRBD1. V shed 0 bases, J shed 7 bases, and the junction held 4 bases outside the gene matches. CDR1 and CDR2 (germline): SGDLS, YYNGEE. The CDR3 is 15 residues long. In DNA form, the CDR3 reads TGTGCCAGCAGCGTAGGACAGGGGGCGAGAAATGAGCAGTTCTTC. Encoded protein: CASSVGQGARNEQFF.

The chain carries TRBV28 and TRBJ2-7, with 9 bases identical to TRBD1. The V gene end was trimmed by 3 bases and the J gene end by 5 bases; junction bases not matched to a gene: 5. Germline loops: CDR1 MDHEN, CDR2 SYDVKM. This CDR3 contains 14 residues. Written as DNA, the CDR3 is TGTGCCAGCAGTTTTGTACAGGGGGCGAACGAGCAGTACTTC. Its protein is CASSFVQGANEQYF.

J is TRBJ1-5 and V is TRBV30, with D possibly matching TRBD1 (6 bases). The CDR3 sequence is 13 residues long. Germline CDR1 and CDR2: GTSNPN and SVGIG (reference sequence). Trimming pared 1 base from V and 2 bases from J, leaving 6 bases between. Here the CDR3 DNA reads TGTGCCTGGAGTGAGGGGGGCAATCAGCCCCAGCATTTT. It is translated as CAWSEGGNQPQHF.

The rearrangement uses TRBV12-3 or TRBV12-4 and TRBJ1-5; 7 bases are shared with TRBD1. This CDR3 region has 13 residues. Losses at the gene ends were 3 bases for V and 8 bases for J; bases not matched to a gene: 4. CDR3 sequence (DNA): TGTGCCAGCAGTTTGTCAGGGGGGGAGCCCCAGCATTTT. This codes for CASSLSGGEPQHF.

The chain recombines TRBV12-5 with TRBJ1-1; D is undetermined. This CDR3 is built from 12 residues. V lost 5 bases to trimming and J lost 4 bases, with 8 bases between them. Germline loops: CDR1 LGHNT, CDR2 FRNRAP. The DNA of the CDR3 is TGTGCTAGTGGTCCCCGGAGCACTGAAGCTTTCTTT. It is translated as CASGPRSTEAFF.

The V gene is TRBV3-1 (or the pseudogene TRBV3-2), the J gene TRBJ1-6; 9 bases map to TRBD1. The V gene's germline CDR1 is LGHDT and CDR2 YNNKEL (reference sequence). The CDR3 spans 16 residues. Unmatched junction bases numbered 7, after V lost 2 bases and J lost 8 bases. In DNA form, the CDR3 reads TGTGCCAGCAGCCAAAGCCGGGACAGGGAGTATTCACCCCTCCACTTT. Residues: CASSQSRDREYSPLHF.

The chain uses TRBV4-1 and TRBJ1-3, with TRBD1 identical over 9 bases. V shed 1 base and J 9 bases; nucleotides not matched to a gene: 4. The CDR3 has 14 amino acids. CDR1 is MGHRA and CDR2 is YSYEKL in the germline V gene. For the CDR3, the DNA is TGCGCCAGCAGCCAAGGGGGACAGGGAGGCACCATATATTTT. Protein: CASSQGGQGGTIYF.

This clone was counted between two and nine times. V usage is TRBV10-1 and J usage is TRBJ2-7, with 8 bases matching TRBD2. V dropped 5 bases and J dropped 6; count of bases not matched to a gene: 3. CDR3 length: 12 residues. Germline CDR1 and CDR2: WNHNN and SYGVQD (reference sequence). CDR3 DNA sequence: TGCGCCAGCAGTCGCGGGACTAGCGAGCAGTACTTC. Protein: CASSRGTSEQYF.

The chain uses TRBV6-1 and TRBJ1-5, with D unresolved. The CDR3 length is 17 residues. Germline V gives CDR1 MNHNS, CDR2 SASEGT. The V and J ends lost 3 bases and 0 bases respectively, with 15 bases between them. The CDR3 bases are TGTGCCAGCAGTGAGGGAGTATTCGGCGGTAGCAATCAGCCCCAGCATTTT. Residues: CASSEGVFGGSNQPQHF.

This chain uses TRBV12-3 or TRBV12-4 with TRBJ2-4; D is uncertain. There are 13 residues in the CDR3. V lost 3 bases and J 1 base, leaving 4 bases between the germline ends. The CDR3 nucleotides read TGTGCCAGCAGTTTTCGGGCCAAAAACATTCAGTACTTC. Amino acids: CASSFRAKNIQYF.

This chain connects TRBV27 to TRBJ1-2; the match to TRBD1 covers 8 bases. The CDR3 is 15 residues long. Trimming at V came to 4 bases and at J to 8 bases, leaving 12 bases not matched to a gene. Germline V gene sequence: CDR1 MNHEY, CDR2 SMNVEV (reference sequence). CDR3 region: CASSSIGGQDRGYTF. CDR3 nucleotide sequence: TGTGCCAGCAGTTCTATCGGGGGACAGGACAGGGGCTACACCTTC.

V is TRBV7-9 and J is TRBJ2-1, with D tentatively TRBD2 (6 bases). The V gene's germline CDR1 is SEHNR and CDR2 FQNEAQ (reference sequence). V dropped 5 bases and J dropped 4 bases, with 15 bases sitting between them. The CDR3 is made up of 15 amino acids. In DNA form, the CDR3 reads TGTGCCAGCAGCCCCCTCGGGGGTTTGTACAATGAGCAGTTCTTC. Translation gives CASSPLGGLYNEQFF.

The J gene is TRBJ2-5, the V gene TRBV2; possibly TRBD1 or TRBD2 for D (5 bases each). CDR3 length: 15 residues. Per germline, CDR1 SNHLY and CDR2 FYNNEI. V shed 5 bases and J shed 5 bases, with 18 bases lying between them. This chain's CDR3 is CASSPGTAPGETQYF. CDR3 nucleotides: TGTGCCAGCAGTCCCGGGACCGCCCCGGGGGAGACCCAGTACTTC.

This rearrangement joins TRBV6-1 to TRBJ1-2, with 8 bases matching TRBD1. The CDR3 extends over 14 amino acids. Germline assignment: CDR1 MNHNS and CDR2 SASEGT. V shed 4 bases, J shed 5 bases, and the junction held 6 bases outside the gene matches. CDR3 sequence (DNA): TGTGCCAGCAGTGGAGCAGGGGGCTTGTATGGCTACACCTTC. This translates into CASSGAGGLYGYTF.

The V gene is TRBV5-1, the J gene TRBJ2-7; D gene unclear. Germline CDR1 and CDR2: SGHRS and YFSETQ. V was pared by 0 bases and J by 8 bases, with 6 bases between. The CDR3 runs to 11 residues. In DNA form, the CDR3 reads TGCGCCAGCAGCTTGGCCCAGAAGCAGTACTTC. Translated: CASSLAQKQYF.

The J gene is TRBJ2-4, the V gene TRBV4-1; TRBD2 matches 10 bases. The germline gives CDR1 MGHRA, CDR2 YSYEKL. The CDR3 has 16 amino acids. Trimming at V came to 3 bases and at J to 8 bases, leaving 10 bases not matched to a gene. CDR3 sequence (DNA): TGCGCCAGCAGCCATGCACCCTCTAGCGGGAGTGACATTCAGTACTTC. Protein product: CASSHAPSSGSDIQYF.

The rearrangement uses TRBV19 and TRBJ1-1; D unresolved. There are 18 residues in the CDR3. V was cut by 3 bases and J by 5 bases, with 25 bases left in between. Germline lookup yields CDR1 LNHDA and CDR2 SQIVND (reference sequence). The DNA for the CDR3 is TGTGCCAGTAGTATGTTTGGGCCGATTCAACCTGGAGGGACTGAAGCTTTCTTT. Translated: CASSMFGPIQPGGTEAFF.

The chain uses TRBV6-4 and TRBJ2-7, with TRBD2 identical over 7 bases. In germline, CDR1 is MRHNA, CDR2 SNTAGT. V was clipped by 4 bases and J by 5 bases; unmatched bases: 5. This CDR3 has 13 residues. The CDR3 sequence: CASSVGEGNEQYF. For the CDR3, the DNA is TGTGCCAGCAGTGTAGGGGAGGGAAACGAGCAGTACTTC.

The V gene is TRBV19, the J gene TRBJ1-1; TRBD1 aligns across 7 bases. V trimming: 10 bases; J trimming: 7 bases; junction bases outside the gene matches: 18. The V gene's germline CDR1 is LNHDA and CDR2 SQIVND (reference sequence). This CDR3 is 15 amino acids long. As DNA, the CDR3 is TGTGCCACCGCAAGCCGGACAGGACTTTTGGGTGAAGCTTTCTTT. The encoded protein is CATASRTGLLGEAFF.

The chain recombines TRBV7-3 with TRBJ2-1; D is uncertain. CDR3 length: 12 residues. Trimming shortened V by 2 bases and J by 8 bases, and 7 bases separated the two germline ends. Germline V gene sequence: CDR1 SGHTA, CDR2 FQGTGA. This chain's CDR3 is CASSLGVDEQFF. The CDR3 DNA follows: TGTGCCAGCAGCTTAGGTGTCGATGAGCAGTTCTTC.

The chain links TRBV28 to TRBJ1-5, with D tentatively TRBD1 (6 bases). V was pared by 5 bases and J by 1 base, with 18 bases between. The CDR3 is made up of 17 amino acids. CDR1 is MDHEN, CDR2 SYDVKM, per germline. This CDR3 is CASSPPHRVRSNQPQHF. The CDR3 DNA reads TGTGCCAGCAGTCCCCCCCACAGGGTACGGAGCAATCAGCCCCAGCATTTT.